This T cell receptor (beta chain) was obtained from a study of neoadjuvant anti-PD-1 for oral cavity cancer. Libraries were prepared by immunoSEQ multiplex PCR; TCRdb keeps only in-frame clonotypes and omits some of them. Of more than 15,000 clones detected, about 60% appear once; the ten largest clones hold around 2.8%. Sequenced material: PBMCs, taken before nivolumab (anti-PD-1) treatment. This clonotype was obtained from a person between 40 and 85 years old with oral cavity squamous cell carcinoma.

This CDR3 reads CASSVGQVNQPQHF. The CDR3 DNA reads as TGTGCCAGCAGTGTGGGACAGGTAAATCAGCCCCAGCATTTT. The chain joins TRBV6-5 to TRBJ1-5; 8 bases line up with TRBD1. Germline lookup yields CDR1 MNHEY and CDR2 SVGAGI. With V trimmed by 5 bases and J by 4 bases, 4 bases remained unmatched. There are 14 residues in the CDR3.